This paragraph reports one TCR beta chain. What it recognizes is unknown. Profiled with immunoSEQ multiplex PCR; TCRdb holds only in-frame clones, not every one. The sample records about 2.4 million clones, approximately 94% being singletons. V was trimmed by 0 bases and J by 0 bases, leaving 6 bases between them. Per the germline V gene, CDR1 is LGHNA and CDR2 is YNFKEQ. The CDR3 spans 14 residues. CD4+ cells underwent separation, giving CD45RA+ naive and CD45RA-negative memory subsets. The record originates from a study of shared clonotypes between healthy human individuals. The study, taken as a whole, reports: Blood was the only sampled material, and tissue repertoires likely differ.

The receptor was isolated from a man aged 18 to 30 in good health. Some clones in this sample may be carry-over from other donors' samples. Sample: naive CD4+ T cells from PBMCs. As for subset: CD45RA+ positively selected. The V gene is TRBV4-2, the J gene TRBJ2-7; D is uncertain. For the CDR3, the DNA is TGTGCCAGCAGCCAAGATATCAGCTCCTACGAGCAGTACTTC. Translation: CASSQDISSYEQYF.